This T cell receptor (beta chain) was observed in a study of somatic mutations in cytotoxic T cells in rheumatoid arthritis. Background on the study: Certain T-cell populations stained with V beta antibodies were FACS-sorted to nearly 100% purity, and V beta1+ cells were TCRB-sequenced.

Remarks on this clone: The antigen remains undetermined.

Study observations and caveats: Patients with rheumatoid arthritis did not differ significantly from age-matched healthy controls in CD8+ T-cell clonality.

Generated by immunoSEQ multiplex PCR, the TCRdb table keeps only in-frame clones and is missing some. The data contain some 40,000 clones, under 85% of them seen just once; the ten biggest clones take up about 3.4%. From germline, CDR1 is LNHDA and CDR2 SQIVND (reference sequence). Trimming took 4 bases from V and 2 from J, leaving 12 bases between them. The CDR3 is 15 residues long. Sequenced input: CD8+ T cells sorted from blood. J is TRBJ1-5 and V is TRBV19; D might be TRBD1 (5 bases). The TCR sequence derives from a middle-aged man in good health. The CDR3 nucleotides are TGTGCCAGTAGTACCTGGGACGAAGGCAATCAGCCCCAGCATTTT. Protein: CASSTWDEGNQPQHF.